This TCR beta chain was obtained from a study of untreated major depressive disorder. The study, taken as a whole, reports: TRBV05-01 (Vbeta 5.1) usage was higher in CD4+ T cells of depressed patients than controls. Sequencing showed nonsignificant TRBV25-01 and TRBV02-01 differences matching flow cytometry.

About this clone: Antigen specificity is unknown.

The CDR3 is 11 amino acids. Germline loops: CDR1 SNHLY, CDR2 FYNNEI. Trimming took 6 bases from V and 5 from J, leaving 7 bases between them. The method was immunoSEQ multiplex PCR; TCRdb's version includes in-frame clones alone and lacks a portion of them. The sample yields under 15,000 clones, about 89% seen once. Patients scored at least 18 on the Hamilton Depression Scale with DSM-IV major depression. Patients had moderate to severe depression. The specimen was CD4+ T cells from PBMCs. The chain employs TRBV2 and TRBJ1-1; D is possibly TRBD1 (6 bases). The clonotype originates from a woman younger than 45 with major depressive disorder. CDR3 coding DNA: TGTGCCAGCAGCGGACAGACTGAAGCTTTCTTT. This encodes CASSGQTEAFF.